These 9 T cell receptor beta chains came from one sample sequenced in a study of blood T cell repertoires in COVID-19. The data were produced by immunoSEQ multiplex PCR, yet TCRdb's version contains in-frame clones alone and is incomplete. Here the sample spans 130,000 or so clones, 84% being singletons. The sequenced sample consisted of peripheral blood. These receptors all stem from a man aged 25-45 years with COVID-19, enrolled during active disease.

This chain connects TRBV19 to TRBJ2-7; D might be TRBD2 (5 bases). Trimming took 5 bases from V and 2 from J, leaving 19 bases between them. The CDR3 runs 16 residues. Germline CDR1 is LNHDA and CDR2 is SQIVND (reference sequence). As DNA, the CDR3 is TGTGCCAGTAGTGCCCGAGGGCAGGAGTATACCTACGAGCAGTACTTC. Its protein is CASSARGQEYTYEQYF.

The chain links TRBV3-1 (or the pseudogene TRBV3-2) to TRBJ2-1; TRBD2 matches at 7 bases. The CDR3 length is 15 residues. Germline loops: CDR1 LGHDT, CDR2 YNNKEL (reference sequence). V lost 0 bases, J lost 10 bases, and 9 bases stayed unmatched. DNA for the CDR3: TGTGCCAGCAGCCAAGATGAGGTAGCGGGTAGGGAGCAGTTCTTC. It encodes CASSQDEVAGREQFF.

The CDR3 region is CASYPPSGREGGYTF. Written as DNA, the CDR3 is TGTGCCAGCTATCCACCCTCCGGACGTGAGGGTGGCTACACCTTC. The V gene is TRBV7-2, the J gene TRBJ1-2; D not resolved. Germline CDR1 and CDR2: SGHTA and FQGNSA. The CDR3 has 15 residues. The V end lost 8 bases, the J end lost 7 bases, and 23 bases lay between the germline ends.

The CDR3 coding sequence is TGCGCCAGTCTGCGGGACAGGGTAAGGGGTGCAACTAATGAAAAACTGTTTTTT. Amino acid sequence: CASLRDRVRGATNEKLFF. The chain links TRBV10-1 to TRBJ1-4; 9 bases are shared with TRBD1. The V gene end was trimmed by 9 bases and the J gene end by 0 bases; junction bases not matched to a gene: 14. Per the germline V gene, CDR1 is WNHNN and CDR2 is SYGVQD (reference sequence). CDR3 length: 18 residues.

CDR3 residues: CASSLDNGFEQYF. The CDR3, as DNA: TGTGCCAGCAGCTTAGATAACGGGTTCGAGCAGTACTTC. The genes are TRBV11-2 and TRBJ2-7; D is unresolved. The CDR3 length is 13 residues. Germline V gene lookup returns CDR1 SGHAT and CDR2 FQNNGV. The V end lost 0 bases, the J end lost 6 bases, and 9 bases lay between the germline ends.

CDR3 residues: CASSLSYGVNTEAFF. The DNA for the CDR3 is TGTGCCAGCAGCTTGTCGTACGGGGTGAACACTGAAGCTTTCTTT. V and J are TRBV5-4 and TRBJ1-1; unclear D gene. The CDR3 is made up of 15 amino acids. The V gene's germline CDR1 is SGHNT and CDR2 YYREEE (reference sequence). The V gene lost 1 base and the J gene lost 0 bases, with 10 bases spanning the gap. Full variable domain (remainder filled in from reference TRBV5-4 and TRBJ1-1): ETGVTQSPTHLIKTRGQQVTLRCSSQSGHNTVSWYQQALGQGPQFIFQYYREEENGRGNFPPRFSGLQFPNYSSELNVNALELDDSALYLCASSLSYGVNTEAFFGQGTRLTVV.

This sequence joins TRBV30 and TRBJ2-7, with 7 bases fitting TRBD2. Germline CDR1 is GTSNPN and CDR2 is SVGIG (reference sequence). J gave up 2 bases and V 0 bases, and 7 bases lay outside the gene matches. The CDR3 runs 15 residues. CDR3 loop: CAWSVGGSVPYEQYF. The DNA of the CDR3 is TGTGCCTGGAGTGTAGGCGGGAGTGTCCCCTACGAGCAGTACTTC.

The V and J genes are TRBV27 and TRBJ1-1; perhaps TRBD1 as D (5 bases). The CDR3 covers 12 residues. Trimming took 6 bases from V and 5 from J, leaving 10 bases between them. Germline V gene lookup returns CDR1 MNHEY and CDR2 SMNVEV (reference sequence). The CDR3 loop is CASRGARTEAFF. In DNA form, the CDR3 reads TGTGCCAGCAGAGGGGCGCGGACTGAAGCTTTCTTT.

The chain combines TRBV9 with TRBJ2-2; 7 bases fit TRBD2. This CDR3 spans 14 amino acids. V dropped 1 base and J dropped 7; count of bases not matched to a gene: 4. The germline CDR1 and CDR2 sequences are SGDLS and YYNGEE. DNA of the CDR3: TGTGCCAGCAGCGTACGGGGGGACGTCGGGGAGCTGTTTTTT. Its translation is CASSVRGDVGELFF.